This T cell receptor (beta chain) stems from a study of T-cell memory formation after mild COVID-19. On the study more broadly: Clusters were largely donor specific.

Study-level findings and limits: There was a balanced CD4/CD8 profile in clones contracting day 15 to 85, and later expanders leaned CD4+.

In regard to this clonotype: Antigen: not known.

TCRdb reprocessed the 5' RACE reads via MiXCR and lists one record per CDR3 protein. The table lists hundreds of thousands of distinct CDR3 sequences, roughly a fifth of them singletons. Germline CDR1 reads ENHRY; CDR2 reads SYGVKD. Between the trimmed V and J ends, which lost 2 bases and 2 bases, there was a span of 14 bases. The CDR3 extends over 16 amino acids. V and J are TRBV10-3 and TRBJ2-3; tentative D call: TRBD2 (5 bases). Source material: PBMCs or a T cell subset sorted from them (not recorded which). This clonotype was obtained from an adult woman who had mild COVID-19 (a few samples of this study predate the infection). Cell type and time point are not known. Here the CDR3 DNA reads TGTGCCATCAGTGAGACGGGAAAGGATCCCACAGATACGCAGTATTTT. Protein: CAISETGKDPTDTQYF.